This T cell receptor (beta chain) was recorded in a study of spatial heterogeneity in lung cancer. Overall study: Mean representation of each unique TCR and UMI combination in the raw reads exceeded 8.5 occurrences.

This clonotype was found many times. The antigen remains unidentified. With the library built for alpha chains, this beta chain is off target and its frequency is not meaningful. A unique molecular identifier was carried by every single TCR cDNA molecule. TCRdb re-called the 5' RACE reads through MiXCR, storing one row per CDR3 protein. The repertoire consists of under 12,000 distinct CDR3 sequences, with 5.2% occurring once and the leading ten covering under 15%. Findings of the study overall: Tumor mutation count correlated with how many alpha and beta TCRs expanded intratumorally.

The time point is: sample taken at primary tumor resection. Untreated early-stage non-small cell lung cancer patients, fewer than 85 in total, were the donors. The sequenced material consisted of unsorted whole RNA from tumor, nontumor lung or frozen PBMC. Germline values: CDR1 MDHEN, CDR2 SYDVKM. The V and J ends lost 7 bases and 3 bases respectively, with 28 bases between them. The CDR3 is 19 residues long. The chain links TRBV28 to TRBJ1-5, with unresolved D. This receptor was obtained from a male donor with early-stage non-small cell lung cancer. The input for sequencing was lung tumor tissue, taken at surgery. CDR3 coding DNA: TGTGCCAGCACCACATGGGTCCAGCTAAGGTGGGATAACAATCAGCCCCAGCATTTT. This translates into CASTTWVQLRWDNNQPQHF.